This TCR beta chain was recovered during a study of shared clonotypes between healthy human individuals. The length of the CDR3 is 14 residues. The germline V gene encodes CDR1 LGHNA and CDR2 YNFKEQ. V lost 5 bases and J lost 5, with 13 bases in between. Sequenced by immunoSEQ multiplex PCR; TCRdb stores in-frame clones only, minus some. The table lists 400,000 or so clones, just over 95% of them singletons. The J gene is TRBJ2-1, the V gene TRBV4-2, with a tentative D call TRBD1 (6 bases). This receptor was obtained from a man aged 30 to 39 in good health. Sequenced: memory CD8+ T cells sorted from blood. Subset: CD45RO+ cells pooled with CCR7-negative TemRA cells. The CDR3 spells CASSSLDSNNEQFF. CDR3 DNA sequence: TGTGCCAGCAGCTCTCTGGACAGCAACAATGAGCAGTTCTTC.